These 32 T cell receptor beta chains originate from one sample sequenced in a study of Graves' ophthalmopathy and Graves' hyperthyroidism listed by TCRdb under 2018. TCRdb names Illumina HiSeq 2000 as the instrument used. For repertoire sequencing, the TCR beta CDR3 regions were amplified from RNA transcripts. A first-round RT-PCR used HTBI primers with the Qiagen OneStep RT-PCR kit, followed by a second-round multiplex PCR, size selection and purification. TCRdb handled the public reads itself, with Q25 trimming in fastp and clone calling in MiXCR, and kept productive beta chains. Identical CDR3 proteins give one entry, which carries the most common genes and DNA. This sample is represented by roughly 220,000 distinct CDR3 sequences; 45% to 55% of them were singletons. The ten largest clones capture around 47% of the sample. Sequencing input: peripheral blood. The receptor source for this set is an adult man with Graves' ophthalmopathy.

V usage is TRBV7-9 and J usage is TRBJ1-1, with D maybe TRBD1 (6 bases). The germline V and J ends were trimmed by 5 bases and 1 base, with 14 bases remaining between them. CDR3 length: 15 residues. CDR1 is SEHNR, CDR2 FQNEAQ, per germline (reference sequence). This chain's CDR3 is CASSPVGGPNTEAFF. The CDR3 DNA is TGTGCCAGCAGCCCGGTCGGGGGGCCGAACACTGAAGCTTTCTTT.

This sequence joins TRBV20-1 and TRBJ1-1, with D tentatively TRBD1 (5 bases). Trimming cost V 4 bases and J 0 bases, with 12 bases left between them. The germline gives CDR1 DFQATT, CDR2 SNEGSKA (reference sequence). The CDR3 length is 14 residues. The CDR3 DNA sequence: TGCAGTGCTACCCGGGGCAGCATGAACACTGAAGCTTTCTTT. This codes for CSATRGSMNTEAFF.

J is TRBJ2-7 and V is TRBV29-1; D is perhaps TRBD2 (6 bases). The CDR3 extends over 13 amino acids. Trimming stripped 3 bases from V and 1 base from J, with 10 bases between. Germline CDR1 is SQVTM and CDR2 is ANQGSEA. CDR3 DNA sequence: TGCAGCGTTGATAGCGGAAAGTCCTACGAGCAGTACTTC. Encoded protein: CSVDSGKSYEQYF.

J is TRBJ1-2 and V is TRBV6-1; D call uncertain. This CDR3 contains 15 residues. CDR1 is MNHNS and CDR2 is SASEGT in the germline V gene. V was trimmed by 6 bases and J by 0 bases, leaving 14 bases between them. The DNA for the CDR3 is TGTGCCAGCAGCTACGGTGTTCCCACTAACTATGGCTACACCTTC. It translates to CASSYGVPTNYGYTF.

CDR3 in DNA: TGCAGCTCCCGAGGGGTCTCCTACGAGCAGTACTTC. Translation: CSSRGVSYEQYF. The chain recombines TRBV29-1 with TRBJ2-7; D possibly uses TRBD1 or TRBD2 (5 bases each). The CDR3 extends over 12 amino acids. Germline V gives CDR1 SQVTM, CDR2 ANQGSEA. V was clipped by 8 bases and J by 0 bases, with 11 bases between them.

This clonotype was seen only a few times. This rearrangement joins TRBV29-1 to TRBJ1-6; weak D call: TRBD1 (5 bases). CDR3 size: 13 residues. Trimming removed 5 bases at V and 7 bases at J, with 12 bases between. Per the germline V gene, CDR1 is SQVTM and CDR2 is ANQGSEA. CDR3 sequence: CSVSWGENSPLHF. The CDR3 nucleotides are TGCAGCGTTTCGTGGGGCGAGAATTCACCCCTCCACTTT.

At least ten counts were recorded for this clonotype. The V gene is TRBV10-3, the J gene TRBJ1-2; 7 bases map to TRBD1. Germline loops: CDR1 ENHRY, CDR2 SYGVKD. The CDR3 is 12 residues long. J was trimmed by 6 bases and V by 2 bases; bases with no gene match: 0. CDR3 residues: CAISETGDGYTF. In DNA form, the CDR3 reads TGTGCCATCAGTGAGACAGGGGATGGCTACACCTTC.

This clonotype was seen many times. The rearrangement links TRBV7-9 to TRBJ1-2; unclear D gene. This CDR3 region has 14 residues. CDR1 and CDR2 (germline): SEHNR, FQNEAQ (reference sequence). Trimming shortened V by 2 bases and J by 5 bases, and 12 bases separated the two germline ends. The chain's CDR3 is CASSLRLPGYGYTF. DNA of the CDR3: TGTGCCAGCAGCTTACGCCTCCCCGGATATGGCTACACCTTC.

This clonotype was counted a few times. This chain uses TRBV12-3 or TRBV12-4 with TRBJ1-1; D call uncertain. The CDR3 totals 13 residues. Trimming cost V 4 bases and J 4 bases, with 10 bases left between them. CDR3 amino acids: CASSWVKRTEAFF. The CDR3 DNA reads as TGTGCCAGCAGTTGGGTCAAACGCACTGAAGCTTTCTTT.

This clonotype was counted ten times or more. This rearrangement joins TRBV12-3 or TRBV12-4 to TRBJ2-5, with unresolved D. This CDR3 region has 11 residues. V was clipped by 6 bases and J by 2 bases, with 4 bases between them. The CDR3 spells CASSQQETQYF. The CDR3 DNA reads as TGTGCCAGCAGCCAACAAGAGACCCAGTACTTC.

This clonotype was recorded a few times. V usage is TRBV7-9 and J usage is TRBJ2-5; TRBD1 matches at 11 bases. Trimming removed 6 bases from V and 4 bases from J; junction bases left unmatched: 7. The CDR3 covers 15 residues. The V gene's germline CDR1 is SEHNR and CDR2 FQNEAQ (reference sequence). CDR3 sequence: CASRSGTGGIETQYF. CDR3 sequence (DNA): TGTGCCAGCAGATCCGGGACAGGGGGGATAGAGACCCAGTACTTC.

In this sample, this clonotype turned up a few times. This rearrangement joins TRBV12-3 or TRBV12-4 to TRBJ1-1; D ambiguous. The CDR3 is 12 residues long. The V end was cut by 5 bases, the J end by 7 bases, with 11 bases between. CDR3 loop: CASSRLADEAFF. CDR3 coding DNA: TGTGCCAGCAGTCGCCTCGCCGATGAAGCTTTCTTT.

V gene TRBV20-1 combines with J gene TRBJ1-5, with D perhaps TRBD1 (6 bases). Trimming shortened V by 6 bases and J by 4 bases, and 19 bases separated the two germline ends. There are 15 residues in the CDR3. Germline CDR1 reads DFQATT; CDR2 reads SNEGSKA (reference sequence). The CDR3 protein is CSALGGQRFNQPQHF. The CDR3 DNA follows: TGCAGTGCCCTGGGGGGGCAGAGATTTAATCAGCCCCAGCATTTT.

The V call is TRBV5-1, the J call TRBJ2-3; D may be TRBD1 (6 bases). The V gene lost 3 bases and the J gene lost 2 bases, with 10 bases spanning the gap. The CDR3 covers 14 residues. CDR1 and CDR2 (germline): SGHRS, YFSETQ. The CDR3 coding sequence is TGCGCCAGCAGCTCCGGACAGAACACAGATACGCAGTATTTT. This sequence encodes CASSSGQNTDTQYF.

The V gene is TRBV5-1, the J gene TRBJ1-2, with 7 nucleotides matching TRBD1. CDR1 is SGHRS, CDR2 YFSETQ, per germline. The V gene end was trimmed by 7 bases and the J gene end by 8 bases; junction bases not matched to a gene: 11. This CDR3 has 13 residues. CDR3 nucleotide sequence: TGCGCCAGCGCTAGGGCCCAGGGGGGCGGCTACACCTTC. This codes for CASARAQGGGYTF.

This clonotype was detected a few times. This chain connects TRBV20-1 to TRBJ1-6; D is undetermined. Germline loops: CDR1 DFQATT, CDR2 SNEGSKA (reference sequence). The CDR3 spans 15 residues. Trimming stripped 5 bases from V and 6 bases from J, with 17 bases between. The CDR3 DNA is TGCAGTGCTGCTTCGCGGGCCTTGTCTAATTCACCCCTCCACTTT. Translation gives CSAASRALSNSPLHF.

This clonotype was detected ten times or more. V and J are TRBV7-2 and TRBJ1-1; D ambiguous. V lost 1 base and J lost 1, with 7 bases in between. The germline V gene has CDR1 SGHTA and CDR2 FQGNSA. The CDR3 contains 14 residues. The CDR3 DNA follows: TGTGCCAGCAGCTTAGGAAGACAGAACACTGAAGCTTTCTTT. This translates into CASSLGRQNTEAFF.

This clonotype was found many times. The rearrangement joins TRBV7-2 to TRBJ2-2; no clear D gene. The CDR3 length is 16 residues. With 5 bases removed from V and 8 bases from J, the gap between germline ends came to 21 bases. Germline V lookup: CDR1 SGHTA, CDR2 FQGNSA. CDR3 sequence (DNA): TGTGCCAGCAGCCACCCCGGACGGACGCCAAGTGGGGAGCTGTTTTTT. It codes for CASSHPGRTPSGELFF.

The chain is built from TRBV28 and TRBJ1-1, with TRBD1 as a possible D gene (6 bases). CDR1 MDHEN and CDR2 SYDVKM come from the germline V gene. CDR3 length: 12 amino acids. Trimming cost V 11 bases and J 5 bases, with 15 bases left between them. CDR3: CAVTGGGTEAFF. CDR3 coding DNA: TGTGCCGTGACAGGCGGAGGGACTGAAGCTTTCTTT.

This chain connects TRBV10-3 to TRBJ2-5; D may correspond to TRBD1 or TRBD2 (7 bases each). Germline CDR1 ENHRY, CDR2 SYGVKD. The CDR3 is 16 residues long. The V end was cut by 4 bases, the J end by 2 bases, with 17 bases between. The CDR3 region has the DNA TGTGCCATCAGTGTTTTGTCAGGGGGGGGACAAGAGACCCAGTACTTC. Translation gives CAISVLSGGGQETQYF.

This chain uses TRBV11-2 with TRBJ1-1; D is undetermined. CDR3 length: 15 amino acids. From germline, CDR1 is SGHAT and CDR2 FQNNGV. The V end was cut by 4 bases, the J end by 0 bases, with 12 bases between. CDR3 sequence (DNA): TGTGCCAGCAGCTCGCCCAGAAATTTGAACACTGAAGCTTTCTTT. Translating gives CASSSPRNLNTEAFF. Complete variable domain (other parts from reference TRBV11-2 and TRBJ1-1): EAGVAQSPRYKIIEKRQSVAFWCNPISGHATLYWYQQILGQGPKLLIQFQNNGVVDDSQLPKDRFSAERLKGVDSTLKIQPAKLEDSAVYLCASSSPRNLNTEAFFGQGTRLTVV.

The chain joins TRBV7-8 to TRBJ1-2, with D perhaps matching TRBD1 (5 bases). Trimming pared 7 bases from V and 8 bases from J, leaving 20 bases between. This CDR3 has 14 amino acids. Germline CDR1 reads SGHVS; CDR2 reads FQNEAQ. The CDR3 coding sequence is TGTGCCAGCACCACGGGCGGGCAGGGCCGCGGCTACACCTTC. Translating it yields CASTTGGQGRGYTF.

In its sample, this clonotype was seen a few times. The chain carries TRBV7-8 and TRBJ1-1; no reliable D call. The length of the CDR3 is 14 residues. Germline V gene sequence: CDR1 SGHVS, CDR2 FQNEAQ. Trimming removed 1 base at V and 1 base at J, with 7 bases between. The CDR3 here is CASSLVVGNTEAFF. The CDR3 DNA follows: TGTGCCAGCAGCTTAGTGGTGGGGAACACTGAAGCTTTCTTT.

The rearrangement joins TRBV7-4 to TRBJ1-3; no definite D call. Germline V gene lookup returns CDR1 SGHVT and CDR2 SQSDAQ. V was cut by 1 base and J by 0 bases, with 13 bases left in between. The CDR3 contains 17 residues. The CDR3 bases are TGTGCCAGCAGCTTAGTCTGTCGGGAACTCTCTGGAAACACCATATATTTT. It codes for CASSLVCRELSGNTIYF.

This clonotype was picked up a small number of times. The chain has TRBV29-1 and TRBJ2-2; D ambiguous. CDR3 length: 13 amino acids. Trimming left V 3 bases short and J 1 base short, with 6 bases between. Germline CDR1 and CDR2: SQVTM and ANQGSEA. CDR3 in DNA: TGCAGCGTTGACCCGAAGAACACCGGGGAGCTGTTTTTT. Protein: CSVDPKNTGELFF.

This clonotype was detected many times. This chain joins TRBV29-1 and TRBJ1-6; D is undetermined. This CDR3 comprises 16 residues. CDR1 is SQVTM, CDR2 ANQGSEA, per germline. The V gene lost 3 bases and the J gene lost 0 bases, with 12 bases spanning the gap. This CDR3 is CSVDIWQCSYNSPLHF. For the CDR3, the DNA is TGCAGCGTTGACATTTGGCAGTGCTCCTATAATTCACCCCTCCACTTT.

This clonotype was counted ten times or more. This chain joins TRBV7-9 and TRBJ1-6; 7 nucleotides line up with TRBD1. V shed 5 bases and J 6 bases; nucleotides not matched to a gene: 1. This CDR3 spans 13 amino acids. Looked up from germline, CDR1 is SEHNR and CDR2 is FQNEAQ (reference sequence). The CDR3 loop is CASSRDSNSPLHF. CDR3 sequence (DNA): TGTGCCAGCAGCCGGGACAGTAATTCACCCCTCCACTTT.

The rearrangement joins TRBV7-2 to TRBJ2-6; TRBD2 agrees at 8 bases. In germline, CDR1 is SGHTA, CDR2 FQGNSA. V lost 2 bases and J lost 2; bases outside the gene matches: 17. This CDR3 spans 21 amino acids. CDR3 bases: TGTGCCAGCAGCTTATACCCAGCGGGGGACACCGGGAGTGCTGGGGCCAACGTCCTGACTTTC. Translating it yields CASSLYPAGDTGSAGANVLTF.

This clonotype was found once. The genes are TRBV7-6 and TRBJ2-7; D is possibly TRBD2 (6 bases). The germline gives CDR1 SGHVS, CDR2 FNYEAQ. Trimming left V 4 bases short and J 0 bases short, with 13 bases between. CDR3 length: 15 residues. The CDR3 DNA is TGTGCCAGCAGCTCTTTTAGCGGCACCTCCTACGAGCAGTACTTC. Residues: CASSSFSGTSYEQYF.

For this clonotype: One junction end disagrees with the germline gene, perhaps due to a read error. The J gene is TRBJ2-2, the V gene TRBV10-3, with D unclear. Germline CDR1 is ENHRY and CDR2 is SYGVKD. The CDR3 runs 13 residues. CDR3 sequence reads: CASSDSMSGELFF. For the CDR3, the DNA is TGTGCCAGCAGTGACTCGATGTCCGGGGAGCTGTTTTTT.

The CDR3 loop is CASSLIQGWVTEAFF. CDR3 nucleotide sequence: TGTGCCAGCAGCTTAATCCAGGGCTGGGTCACTGAAGCTTTCTTT. The chain uses TRBV7-2 and TRBJ1-1, with D tentatively TRBD1 (5 bases). Germline CDR1 SGHTA, CDR2 FQGNSA. V lost 2 bases and J 4 bases, leaving 14 bases between the germline ends. The CDR3 is 15 residues long.

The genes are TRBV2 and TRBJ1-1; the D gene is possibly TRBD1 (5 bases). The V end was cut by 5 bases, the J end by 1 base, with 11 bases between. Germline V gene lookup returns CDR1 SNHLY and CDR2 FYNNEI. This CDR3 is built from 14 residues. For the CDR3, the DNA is TGTGCCAGCAGTTACAACAGGTGGAACACTGAAGCTTTCTTT. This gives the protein CASSYNRWNTEAFF.